The sequence of this TCR beta chain was determined in a study of regulatory T cells in long-lasting Graves disease. This clonotype was found a few times. The CDR3 is 14 amino acids. V lost 6 bases to trimming and J lost 4 bases, with 12 bases between them. The germline V gene has CDR1 LNHDA and CDR2 SQIVND (reference sequence). Combining iRepertoire HTBI primers with Arm-PCR of CDR3 regions, the authors built TCR beta libraries. MiXCR was run by TCRdb on the multiplex PCR reads, yielding one entry per CDR3 protein. The table records roughly 450,000 distinct CDR3 sequences, about 22% of them present only once. The sample's time point: persistent/refractory GD, antithyroid drugs over 5 years with positive TRAb. RNA from PBMCs was the source of the TCR library. Patients came from an endocrinology department in Xi'an, China.

This chain links TRBV19 with TRBJ2-2; TRBD1 is a possible D gene (6 bases). The starting material was peripheral blood mononuclear cells (PBMCs), obtained when the disease was refractory, from a patient treated with antithyroid drugs. This TCR derives from a female donor with Graves disease. Here the CDR3 DNA reads TGTGCCAGTAGCGACCCCAGGGGCACCGGGGAGCTGTTTTTT. This encodes CASSDPRGTGELFF.